Shown below are 22 T cell receptor beta chains from a single sample sequenced in a study of OX40 agonist ivuxolimab in advanced cancers. The data were produced by immunoSEQ multiplex PCR, yet TCRdb's version contains in-frame clones alone and is incomplete. Here the sample spans fewer than 90,000 clones, 85% to 95% being singletons. The material sequenced was CD4+ or CD8+ T cells sorted from blood, taken in a trial of the OX40 agonist ivuxolimab. The receptors originated from an adult with an advanced solid tumor such as melanoma, head and neck, liver or kidney cancer.

The rearrangement joins TRBV5-1 to TRBJ2-7; 8 nucleotides align to TRBD1. Germline V lookup: CDR1 SGHRS, CDR2 YFSETQ. This CDR3 spans 14 amino acids. J gave up 6 bases and V 3 bases, and 8 bases lay outside the gene matches. CDR3 nucleotide sequence: TGCGCCAGCAGCTCCATGGGACAGGTCCTCGAGCAGTACTTC. It yields the protein CASSSMGQVLEQYF.

The sample holds a few counts of this clone. V usage is TRBV23-1 and J usage is TRBJ1-1; 7 nucleotides agree with TRBD1. TRBV23-1 is reported as an ORF; its role is uncertain. The J segment lost 0 bases and the V segment lost 3 bases, leaving 1 base of the junction unmatched. CDR3 size: 14 residues. The CDR3 nucleotides are TGCGCCAGCAGTCAGGGACAGCTGAACACTGAAGCTTTCTTT. Protein: CASSQGQLNTEAFF.

Note on this clone: One junction end disagrees with the germline gene, perhaps due to a read error. The chain employs TRBV6-5 and TRBJ2-5; perhaps TRBD1 as D (7 bases). The V gene's germline CDR1 is MNHEY and CDR2 SVGAGI. There are 14 residues in the CDR3. DNA for the CDR3: TGTGCCAGCAGTTGGGTTCAGGGGGGACCCTCCCAGCACTTC. The encoded protein is CASSWVQGGPSQHF.

This chain uses TRBV28 with TRBJ1-5, with 8 bases that match TRBD1. After removal of 5 bases from V and 11 bases from J, the junction contained 14 bases not matched to a gene. Germline-derived CDR1 and CDR2 are MDHEN and SYDVKM. This CDR3 has 15 residues. As DNA, the CDR3 is TGTGCCAGCAGTCCCAGGACAGGGATTCTCTCGACCCAGCATTTT. As protein: CASSPRTGILSTQHF.

This sequence joins TRBV19 and TRBJ2-1; 12 bases line up with TRBD2. Per germline, CDR1 LNHDA and CDR2 SQIVND (reference sequence). Unmatched junction bases numbered 13, after V lost 3 bases and J lost 1 base. The CDR3 length is 20 residues. CDR3 residues: CASSIRLAGGPIKSYNEQFF. For the CDR3, the DNA is TGTGCCAGTAGTATTCGTCTAGCGGGAGGGCCAATAAAATCCTACAATGAGCAGTTCTTC.

The chain is built from TRBV7-9 and TRBJ2-3; weak D call: TRBD2 (7 bases). The CDR3 consists of 13 residues. Germline lookup yields CDR1 SEHNR and CDR2 FQNEAQ (reference sequence). Trimming removed 11 bases from V and 6 bases from J, with 18 bases in between. The CDR3 is CASKGGAGDTQYF. In nucleotides, the CDR3 is TGTGCCTCCAAGGGGGGGGCCGGGGATACGCAGTATTTT.

The chain uses TRBV11-2 and TRBJ2-5; no firm D call. The better agreement between TRBJ2-7 and the DNA end casts doubt on the J call. CDR1 SGHAT and CDR2 FQNNGV come from the germline V gene. The CDR3 is 15 residues long. In DNA form, the CDR3 reads TGTGCCAGCAGACGTGTTATTTCCCCTCGCTACGAGCAGTACTTC. Translation: CASRRVISPRYEQYF.

The chain recombines TRBV18 with TRBJ2-6; D is perhaps TRBD2 (5 bases). The CDR3 loop spans 18 amino acids. Trimming cost V 3 bases and J 0 bases, with 15 bases left between them. Germline CDR1 is KGHSH and CDR2 is LQKENI. CDR3 loop: CASSPRAVTNSGANVLTF. The CDR3 nucleotides read TGTGCCAGCTCACCGAGGGCAGTGACTAACTCTGGGGCCAACGTCCTGACTTTC.

The chain joins TRBV5-8 to TRBJ2-3; a possible D gene is TRBD2 (6 bases). CDR3 length: 13 amino acids. Germline V lookup: CDR1 SGHTS, CDR2 YDEGEE. Trimming stripped 2 bases from V and 8 bases from J, with 12 bases between. The DNA for the CDR3 is TGTGCCAGCAGCTTTGTAGACGGGGGTACGCAGTATTTT. It is translated as CASSFVDGGTQYF.

CDR3 coding DNA: TGTGCCAGTAGTCCTCTAAGGGGGGGGTCCTACGAGCAGTACTTC. Amino acid sequence: CASSPLRGGSYEQYF. V gene TRBV19 combines with J gene TRBJ2-7, with D perhaps TRBD2 (7 bases). Trimming left V 5 bases short and J 1 base short, with 15 bases between. In germline, CDR1 is LNHDA, CDR2 SQIVND (reference sequence). This CDR3 has 15 amino acids.

The chain is built from TRBV5-8 and TRBJ1-4, with D possibly matching TRBD1 (5 bases). CDR1 is SGHTS, CDR2 YDEGEE, per germline. The CDR3 has 15 residues. V lost 1 base and J lost 7, with 14 bases in between. CDR3 nucleotide sequence: TGTGCCAGCAGCTTGCGTGGCAGGGCCGGTGAAAAACTGTTTTTT. This translates into CASSLRGRAGEKLFF.

The chain carries TRBV4-2 and TRBJ2-1, with TRBD2 identical over 11 bases. The CDR3 runs to 16 residues. The germline V gene encodes CDR1 LGHNA and CDR2 YNFKEQ. Unmatched junction bases numbered 3, after V lost 1 base and J lost 4 bases. In nucleotides, the CDR3 is TGTGCCAGCAGCCAAGGAGGGACTAGCGGATACAATGAGCAGTTCTTC. Translating it yields CASSQGGTSGYNEQFF.

The V gene is TRBV5-1, the J gene TRBJ1-4; tentatively, D is TRBD1 (6 bases). Trimming removed 4 bases at V and 0 bases at J, with 13 bases between. This CDR3 comprises 16 residues. Per the germline V gene, CDR1 is SGHRS and CDR2 is YFSETQ. The CDR3 DNA is TGCGCCAGCAGCCGCGGACAGCTAGCAACTAATGAAAAACTGTTTTTT. Its translation: CASSRGQLATNEKLFF. The full variable domain, in which reference TRBV5-1 and TRBJ1-4 provide the parts outside the CDR3, is KAGVTQTPRYLIKTRGQQVTLSCSPISGHRSVSWYQQTPGQGLQFLFEYFSETQRNKGNFPGRFSGRQFSNSRSEMNVSTLELGDSALYLCASSRGQLATNEKLFFGSGTQLSVL.

The V gene is TRBV5-4, the J gene TRBJ1-1; possible D gene TRBD1, 6 bases. CDR3 length: 15 residues. The V gene's germline CDR1 is SGHNT and CDR2 YYREEE (reference sequence). Trimming stripped 3 bases from V and 0 bases from J, with 12 bases between. The CDR3 spells CASSSRQVLNTEAFF. As DNA, the CDR3 is TGTGCCAGCAGCTCCAGACAGGTTTTGAACACTGAAGCTTTCTTT. Full variable domain (outside the CDR3, taken from reference TRBV5-4 and TRBJ1-1): ETGVTQSPTHLIKTRGQQVTLRCSSQSGHNTVSWYQQALGQGPQFIFQYYREEENGRGNFPPRFSGLQFPNYSSELNVNALELDDSALYLCASSSRQVLNTEAFFGQGTRLTVV.

The chain recombines TRBV27 with TRBJ2-2, with TRBD1 identical over 8 bases. Trimming cost V 5 bases and J 3 bases; bases outside gene matches: 5. Germline V lookup: CDR1 MNHEY, CDR2 SMNVEV (reference sequence). CDR3 length: 15 amino acids. The CDR3 loop is CASSPGQGYTGELFF. In nucleotides, the CDR3 is TGTGCCAGCAGTCCCGGACAGGGATACACCGGGGAGCTGTTTTTT.

The chain has TRBV5-1 and TRBJ2-7, with 11 bases fitting TRBD1. Germline V gene lookup returns CDR1 SGHRS and CDR2 YFSETQ. The V and J ends lost 4 bases and 3 bases, in that order; junction bases with no gene match: 9. There are 16 residues in the CDR3. The CDR3 coding sequence is TGCGCCAGCAGCCCAACCACCGGGACAGGGGGCTACGAGCAGTACTTC. Translation: CASSPTTGTGGYEQYF.

The V and J genes are TRBV15 and TRBJ2-1, with D tentatively TRBD1 or TRBD2 (5 bases each). V was shortened by 0 bases and J by 6 bases, with 9 bases between the two germline ends. Germline lookup yields CDR1 LNHNV and CDR2 YYDKDF (reference sequence). The CDR3 is made up of 14 amino acids. CDR3 DNA sequence: TGTGCCACCAGCAGAGATTCGAGGGGCAATGAGCAGTTCTTC. It codes for CATSRDSRGNEQFF.

This clone was seen only once. V gene TRBV7-2 combines with J gene TRBJ1-1, with a possible D match to TRBD1 (6 bases). Germline V gene sequence: CDR1 SGHTA, CDR2 FQGNSA. This CDR3 spans 16 amino acids. The V gene lost 1 base and the J gene lost 5 bases, with 17 bases spanning the gap. CDR3 DNA: TGTGCCAGCAGCTTAGGGGGAGGGGGAAGGGGAACTGAAGCTTTCTTT. Translating it yields CASSLGGGGRGTEAFF. Full variable domain (remainder filled in from reference TRBV7-2 and TRBJ1-1): GAGVSQSPSNKVTEKGKDVELRCDPISGHTALYWYRQSLGQGLEFLIYFQGNSAPDKSGLPSDRFSAERTGGSVSTLTIQRTQQEDSAVYLCASSLGGGGRGTEAFFGQGTRLTVV.

The J gene is TRBJ2-3, the V gene TRBV7-2; D is unclear. The V gene lost 3 bases and the J gene lost 4 bases, with 14 bases spanning the gap. Germline-derived CDR1 and CDR2 are SGHTA and FQGNSA. The CDR3 contains 15 residues. This CDR3 is CASSFRMNIPDTQYF. In nucleotides, the CDR3 is TGTGCCAGCAGCTTTAGGATGAACATACCAGATACGCAGTATTTT.

On this clone itself: The junction and the germline gene differ at one end; a read error may be behind it. The rearrangement links TRBV7-7 to TRBJ1-4; D is uncertain. Germline V gives CDR1 SSHAT, CDR2 FNYEAQ (reference sequence). This CDR3 has 13 residues. CDR3 amino acids: CASSRATNEKLFF. The CDR3 DNA follows: TGTGCTAGCAGCCGCGCAACTAATGAAAAACTGTTTTTT.

The J gene is TRBJ2-2, the V gene TRBV7-8; 8 positions match TRBD1. CDR3 length: 14 amino acids. The V gene end was trimmed by 5 bases and the J gene end by 4 bases; junction bases not matched to a gene: 3. Germline V gene lookup returns CDR1 SGHVS and CDR2 FQNEAQ. The CDR3 DNA is TGTGCCAGCAGCCTCGACAGGGGCACCGGGGAGCTGTTTTTT. Residues: CASSLDRGTGELFF.

This rearrangement joins TRBV5-6 to TRBJ2-7, with D possibly being TRBD2 (5 bases). V lost 0 bases, J lost 1 base, and 14 bases lay in between. The CDR3 has 16 amino acids. Germline V gene data show CDR1 as SGHDT and CDR2 as YYEEEE. This CDR3 reads CASSLAGATGSYEQYF. CDR3 sequence (DNA): TGTGCCAGCAGCTTGGCCGGAGCGACGGGGTCCTACGAGCAGTACTTC.